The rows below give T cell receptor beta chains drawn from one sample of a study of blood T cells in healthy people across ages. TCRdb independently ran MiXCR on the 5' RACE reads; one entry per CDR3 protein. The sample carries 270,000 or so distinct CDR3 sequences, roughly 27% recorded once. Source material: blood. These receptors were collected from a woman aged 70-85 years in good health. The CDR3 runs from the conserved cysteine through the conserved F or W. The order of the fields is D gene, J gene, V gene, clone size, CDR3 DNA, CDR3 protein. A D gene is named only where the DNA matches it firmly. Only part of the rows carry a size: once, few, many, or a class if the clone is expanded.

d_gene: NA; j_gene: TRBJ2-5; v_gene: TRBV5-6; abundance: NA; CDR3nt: TGTGCCAGCTTCTACGGCGGTTGGAGTCGAGAGACCCAGTACTTC; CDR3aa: CASFYGGWSRETQYF
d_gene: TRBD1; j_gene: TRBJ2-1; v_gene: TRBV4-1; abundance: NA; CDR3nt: TGCGCCAGCAGTCCCCTACGGGACAGGTACAATGAGCAGTTCTTC; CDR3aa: CASSPLRDRYNEQFF
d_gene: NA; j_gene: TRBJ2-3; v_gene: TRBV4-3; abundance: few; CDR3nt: TGCGCCAGCAGCCCCAGGGCAGCAGATACGCAGTATTTT; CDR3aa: CASSPRAADTQYF
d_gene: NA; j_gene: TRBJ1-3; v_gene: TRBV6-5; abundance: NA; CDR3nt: TGTGCCAGCAGTTACTCCTCGGCCGCGGGGAGCACCATATATTTT; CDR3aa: CASSYSSAAGSTIYF
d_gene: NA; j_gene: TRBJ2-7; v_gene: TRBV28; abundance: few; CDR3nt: TGTGCCAGCAGTTCCTCCCTTGGAGGGAGCTCTTCCTACGAGCAGTACTTC; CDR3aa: CASSSSLGGSSSYEQYF
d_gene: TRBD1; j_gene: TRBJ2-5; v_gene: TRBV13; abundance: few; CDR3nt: TGTGCCAGCAGCTCAACAGGGGCTCCTCAACAAGAGACCCAGTACTTC; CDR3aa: CASSSTGAPQQETQYF
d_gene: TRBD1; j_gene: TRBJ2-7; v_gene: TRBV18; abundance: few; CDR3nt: TGTGCCAGCTCACCACCGTTACAGGGGGCTATCGGGTACGAGCAGTACTTC; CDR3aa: CASSPPLQGAIGYEQYF
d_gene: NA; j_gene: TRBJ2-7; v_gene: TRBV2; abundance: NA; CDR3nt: TGTGCCAGCAGGGAGGGACAGATCTACGAGCAGTACTTC; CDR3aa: CASREGQIYEQYF
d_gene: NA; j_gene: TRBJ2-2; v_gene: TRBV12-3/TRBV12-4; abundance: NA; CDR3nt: TGTGCCAGCAGTTTACGTCCCCCAGGGTACACCGGGGAGCTGTTTTTT; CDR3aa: CASSLRPPGYTGELFF
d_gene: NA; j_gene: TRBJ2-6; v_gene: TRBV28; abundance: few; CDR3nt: TGTGCCAGCAGTCCCCCCAGTGTTGGGGCCAACGTCCTGACTTTC; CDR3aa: CASSPPSVGANVLTF
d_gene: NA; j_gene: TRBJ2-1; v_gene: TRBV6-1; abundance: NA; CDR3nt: TGTGCCAGCAGTGAATATCCGGACCAGGGTTGGAATGAGCAGTTCTTC; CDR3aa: CASSEYPDQGWNEQFF
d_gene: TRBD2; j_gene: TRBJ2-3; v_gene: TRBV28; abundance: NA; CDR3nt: TGTGCCAGCAGTTCCCTTCCTAGCGGGAGGACAGATACGCAGTATTTT; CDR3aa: CASSSLPSGRTDTQYF